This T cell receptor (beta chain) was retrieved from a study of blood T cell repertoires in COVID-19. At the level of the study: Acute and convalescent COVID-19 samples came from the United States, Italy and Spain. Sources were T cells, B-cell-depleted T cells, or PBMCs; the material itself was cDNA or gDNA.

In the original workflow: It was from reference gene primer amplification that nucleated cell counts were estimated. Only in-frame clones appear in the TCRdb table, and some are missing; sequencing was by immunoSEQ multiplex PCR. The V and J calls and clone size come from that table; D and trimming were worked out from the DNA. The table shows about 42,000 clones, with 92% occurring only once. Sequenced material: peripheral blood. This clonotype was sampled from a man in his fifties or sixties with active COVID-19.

Written as DNA, the CDR3 is TGTGCCACAGGGGTTTATAGCAATCAGCCCCAGCATTTT. Its protein product is CATGVYSNQPQHF. V is TRBV19 and J is TRBJ1-5, with D tentatively TRBD1 (6 bases). Between the trimmed V and J ends, which lost 10 bases and 0 bases, there was a span of 10 bases. Germline lookup yields CDR1 LNHDA and CDR2 SQIVND (reference sequence). This CDR3 has 13 residues.